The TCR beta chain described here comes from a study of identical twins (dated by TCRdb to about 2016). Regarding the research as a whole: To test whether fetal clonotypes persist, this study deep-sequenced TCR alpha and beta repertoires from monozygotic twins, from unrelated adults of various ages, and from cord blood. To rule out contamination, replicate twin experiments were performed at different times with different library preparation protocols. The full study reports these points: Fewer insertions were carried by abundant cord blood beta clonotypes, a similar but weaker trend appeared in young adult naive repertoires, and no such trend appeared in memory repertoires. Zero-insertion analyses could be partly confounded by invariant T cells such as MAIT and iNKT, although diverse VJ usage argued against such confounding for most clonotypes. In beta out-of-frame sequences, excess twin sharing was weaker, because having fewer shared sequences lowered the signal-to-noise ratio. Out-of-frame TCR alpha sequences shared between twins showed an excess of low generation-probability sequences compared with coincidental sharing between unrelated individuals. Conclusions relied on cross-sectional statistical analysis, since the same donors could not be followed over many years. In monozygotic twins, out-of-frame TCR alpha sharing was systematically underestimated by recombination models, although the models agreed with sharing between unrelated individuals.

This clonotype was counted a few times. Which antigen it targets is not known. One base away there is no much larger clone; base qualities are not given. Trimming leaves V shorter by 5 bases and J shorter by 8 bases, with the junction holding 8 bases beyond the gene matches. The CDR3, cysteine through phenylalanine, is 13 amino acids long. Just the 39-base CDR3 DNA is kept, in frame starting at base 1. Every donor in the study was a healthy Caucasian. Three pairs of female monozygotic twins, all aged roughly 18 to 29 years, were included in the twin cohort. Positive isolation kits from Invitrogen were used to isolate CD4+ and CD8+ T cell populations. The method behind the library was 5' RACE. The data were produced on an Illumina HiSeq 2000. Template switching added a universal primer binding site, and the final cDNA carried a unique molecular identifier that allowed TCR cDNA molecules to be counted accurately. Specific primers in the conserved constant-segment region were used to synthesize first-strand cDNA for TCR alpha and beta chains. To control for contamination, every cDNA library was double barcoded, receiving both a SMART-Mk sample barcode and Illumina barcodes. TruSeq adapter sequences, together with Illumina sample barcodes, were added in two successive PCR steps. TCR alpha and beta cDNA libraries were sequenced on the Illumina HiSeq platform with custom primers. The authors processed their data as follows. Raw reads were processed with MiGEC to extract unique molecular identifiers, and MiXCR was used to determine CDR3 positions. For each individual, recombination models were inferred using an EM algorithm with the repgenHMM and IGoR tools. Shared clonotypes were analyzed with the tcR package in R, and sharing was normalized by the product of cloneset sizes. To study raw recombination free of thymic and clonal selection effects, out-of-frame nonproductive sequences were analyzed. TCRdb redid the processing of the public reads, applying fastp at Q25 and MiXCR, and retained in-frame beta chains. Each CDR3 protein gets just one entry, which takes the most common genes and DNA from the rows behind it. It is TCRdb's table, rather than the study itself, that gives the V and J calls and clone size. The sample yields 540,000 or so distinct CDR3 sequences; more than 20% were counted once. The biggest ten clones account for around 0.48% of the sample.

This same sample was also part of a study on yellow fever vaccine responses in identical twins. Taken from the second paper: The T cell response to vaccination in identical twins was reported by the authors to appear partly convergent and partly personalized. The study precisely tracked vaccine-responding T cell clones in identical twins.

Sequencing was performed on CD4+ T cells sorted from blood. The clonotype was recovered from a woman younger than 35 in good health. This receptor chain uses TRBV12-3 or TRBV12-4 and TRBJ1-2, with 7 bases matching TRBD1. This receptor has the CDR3 CASSVQGWYGYTF. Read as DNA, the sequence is TGTGCCAGCAGTGTACAGGGGTGGTACGGCTACACCTTC.